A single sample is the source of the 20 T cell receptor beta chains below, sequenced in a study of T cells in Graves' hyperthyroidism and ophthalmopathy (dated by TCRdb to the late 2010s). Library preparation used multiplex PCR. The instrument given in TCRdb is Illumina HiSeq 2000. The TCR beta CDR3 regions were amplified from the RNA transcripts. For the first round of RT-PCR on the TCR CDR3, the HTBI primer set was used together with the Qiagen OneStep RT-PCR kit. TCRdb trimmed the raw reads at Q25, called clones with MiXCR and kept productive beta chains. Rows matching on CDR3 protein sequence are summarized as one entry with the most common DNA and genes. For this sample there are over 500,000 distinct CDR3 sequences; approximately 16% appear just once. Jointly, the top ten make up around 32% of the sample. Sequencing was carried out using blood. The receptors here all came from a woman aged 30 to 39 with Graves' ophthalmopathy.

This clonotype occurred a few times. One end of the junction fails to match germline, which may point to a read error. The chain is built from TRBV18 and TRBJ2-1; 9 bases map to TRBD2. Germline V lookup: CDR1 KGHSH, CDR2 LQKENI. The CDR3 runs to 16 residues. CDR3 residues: CASSPPSGSSYNKQFF. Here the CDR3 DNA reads TGTGCCAGCTCACCACCTAGCGGGAGCTCCTACAATAAGCAGTTCTTC. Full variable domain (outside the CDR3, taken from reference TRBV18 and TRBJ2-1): NAGVMQNPRHLVRRRGQEARLRCSPMKGHSHVYWYRQLPEEGLKFMVYLQKENIIDESGMPKERFSAEFPKEGPSILRIQQVVRGDSAAYFCASSPPSGSSYNKQFFGPGTRLTVL.

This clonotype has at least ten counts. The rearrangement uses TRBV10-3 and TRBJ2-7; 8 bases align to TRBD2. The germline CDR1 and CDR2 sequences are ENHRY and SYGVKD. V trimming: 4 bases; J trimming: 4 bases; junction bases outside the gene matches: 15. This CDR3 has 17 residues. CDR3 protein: CAISGDPLAAQKYEQYF. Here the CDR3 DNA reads TGTGCCATCAGTGGTGATCCACTAGCGGCCCAAAAGTACGAGCAGTACTTC.

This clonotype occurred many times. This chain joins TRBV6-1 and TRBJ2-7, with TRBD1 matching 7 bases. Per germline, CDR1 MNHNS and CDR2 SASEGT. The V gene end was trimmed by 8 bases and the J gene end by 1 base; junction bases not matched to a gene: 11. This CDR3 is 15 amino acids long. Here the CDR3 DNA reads TGTGCCAGCGGACGTGGACAGGCTCAATCCTACGAGCAGTACTTC. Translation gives CASGRGQAQSYEQYF.

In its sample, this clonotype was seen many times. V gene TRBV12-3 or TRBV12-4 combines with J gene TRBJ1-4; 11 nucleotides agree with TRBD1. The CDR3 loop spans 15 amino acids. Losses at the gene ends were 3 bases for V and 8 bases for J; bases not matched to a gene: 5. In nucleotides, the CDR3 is TGTGCCAGCAGTTTTGGAGGACAGGGGGCAGAAAAACTGTTTTTT. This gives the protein CASSFGGQGAEKLFF.

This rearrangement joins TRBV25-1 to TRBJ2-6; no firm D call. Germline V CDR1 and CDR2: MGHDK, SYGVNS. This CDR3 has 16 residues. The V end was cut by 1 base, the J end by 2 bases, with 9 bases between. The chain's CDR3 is CASSESPTAGANVLTF. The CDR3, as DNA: TGTGCCAGCAGTGAATCCCCGACTGCTGGGGCCAACGTCCTGACTTTC.

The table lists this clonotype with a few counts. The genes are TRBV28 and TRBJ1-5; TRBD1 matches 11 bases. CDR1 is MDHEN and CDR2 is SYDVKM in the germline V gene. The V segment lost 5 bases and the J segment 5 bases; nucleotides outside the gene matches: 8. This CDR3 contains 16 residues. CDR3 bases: TGTGCCAGCAGTCTACCGGGACAGGGGGGACATCAGCCCCAGCATTTT. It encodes CASSLPGQGGHQPQHF. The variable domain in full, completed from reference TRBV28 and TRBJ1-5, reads DVKVTQSSRYLVKRTGEKVFLECVQDMDHENMFWYRQDPGLGLRLIYFSYDVKMKEKGDIPEGYSVSREKKERFSLILESASTNQTSMYLCASSLPGQGGHQPQHFGDGTRLSIL.

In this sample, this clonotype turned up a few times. The CDR3 reads CSARRATSYNEQFF. The CDR3 coding sequence is TGCAGTGCTAGGCGGGCGACCTCCTACAATGAGCAGTTCTTC. V gene TRBV20-1 combines with J gene TRBJ2-1, with D maybe TRBD2 (5 bases). CDR3 length: 14 residues. Germline assignment: CDR1 DFQATT and CDR2 SNEGSKA (reference sequence). Trimming removed 3 bases at V and 0 bases at J, with 9 bases between.

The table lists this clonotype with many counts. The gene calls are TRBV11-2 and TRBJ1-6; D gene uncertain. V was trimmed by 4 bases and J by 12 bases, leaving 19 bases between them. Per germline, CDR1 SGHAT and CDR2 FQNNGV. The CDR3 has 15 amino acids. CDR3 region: CASSSLDKEFRPLHF. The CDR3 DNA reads TGTGCCAGCAGCTCCCTCGACAAGGAGTTTCGACCCCTCCACTTT.

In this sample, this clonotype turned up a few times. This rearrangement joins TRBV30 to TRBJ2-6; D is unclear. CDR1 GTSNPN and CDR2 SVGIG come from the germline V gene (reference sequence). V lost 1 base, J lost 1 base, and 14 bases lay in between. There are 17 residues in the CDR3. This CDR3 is CAWSDPAASSGANVLTF. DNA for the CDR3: TGTGCCTGGAGTGACCCAGCAGCGTCATCTGGGGCCAACGTCCTGACTTTC.

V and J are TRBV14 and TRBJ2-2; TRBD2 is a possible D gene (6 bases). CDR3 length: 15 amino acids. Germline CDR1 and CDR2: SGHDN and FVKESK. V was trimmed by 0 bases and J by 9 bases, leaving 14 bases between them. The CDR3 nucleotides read TGTGCCAGCAGCCAAGATAGGAGGGGACGGCGGGAGCTGTTTTTT. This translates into CASSQDRRGRRELFF.

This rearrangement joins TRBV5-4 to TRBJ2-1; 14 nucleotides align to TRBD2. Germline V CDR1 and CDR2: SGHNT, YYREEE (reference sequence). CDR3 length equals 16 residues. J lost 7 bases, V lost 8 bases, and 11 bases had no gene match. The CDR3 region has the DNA TGTGCCAGTAAACCTTCCGGGACTAGCGGGAGTAATGAGCAGTTCTTC. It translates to CASKPSGTSGSNEQFF.

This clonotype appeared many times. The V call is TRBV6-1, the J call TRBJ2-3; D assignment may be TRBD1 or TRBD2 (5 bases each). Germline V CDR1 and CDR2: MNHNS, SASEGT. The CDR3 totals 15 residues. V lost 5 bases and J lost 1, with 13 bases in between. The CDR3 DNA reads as TGTGCCAGCAGTTCTCATCGGGACCGCACAGATACGCAGTATTTT. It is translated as CASSSHRDRTDTQYF.

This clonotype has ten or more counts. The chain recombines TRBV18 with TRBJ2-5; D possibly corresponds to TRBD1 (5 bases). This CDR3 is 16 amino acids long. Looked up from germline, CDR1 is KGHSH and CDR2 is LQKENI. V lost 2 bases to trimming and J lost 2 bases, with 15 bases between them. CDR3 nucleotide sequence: TGTGCCAGCTCACCAAGGTTGGGGCAGCCGCAAGAGACCCAGTACTTC. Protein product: CASSPRLGQPQETQYF.

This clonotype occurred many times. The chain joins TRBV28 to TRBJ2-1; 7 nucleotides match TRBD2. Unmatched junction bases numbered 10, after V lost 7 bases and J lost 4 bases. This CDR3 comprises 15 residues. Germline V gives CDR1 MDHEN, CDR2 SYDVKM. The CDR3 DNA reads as TGTGCCAGCAAGGTCGGGGGGAGTAGTTACAATGAGCAGTTCTTC. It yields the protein CASKVGGSSYNEQFF.

CDR3 in amino acids: CASSLLRGANSYEQYF. The CDR3 region has the DNA TGTGCCAGCAGTTTATTACGGGGAGCAAACTCCTACGAGCAGTACTTC. The genes are TRBV28 and TRBJ2-7, with D possibly being TRBD2 (5 bases). V shed 1 base and J shed 0 bases, with 13 bases lying between them. This CDR3 comprises 16 residues. Germline CDR1 is MDHEN and CDR2 is SYDVKM. Full variable domain (rest looked up from reference TRBV28 and TRBJ2-7): DVKVTQSSRYLVKRTGEKVFLECVQDMDHENMFWYRQDPGLGLRLIYFSYDVKMKEKGDIPEGYSVSREKKERFSLILESASTNQTSMYLCASSLLRGANSYEQYFGPGTRLTVT.

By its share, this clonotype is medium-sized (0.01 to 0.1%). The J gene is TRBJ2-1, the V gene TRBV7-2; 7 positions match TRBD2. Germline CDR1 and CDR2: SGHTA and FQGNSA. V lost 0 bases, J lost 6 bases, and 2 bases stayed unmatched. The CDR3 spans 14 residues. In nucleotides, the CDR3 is TGTGCCAGCAGCTTAGCGGCGGGAGCCAATGAGCAGTTCTTC. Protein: CASSLAAGANEQFF.

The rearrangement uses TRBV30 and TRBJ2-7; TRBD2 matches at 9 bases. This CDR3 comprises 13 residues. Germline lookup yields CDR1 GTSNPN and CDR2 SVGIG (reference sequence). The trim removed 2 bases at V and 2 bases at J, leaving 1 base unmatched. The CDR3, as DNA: TGTGCCTGGAGTAGCGGGAGGCCCTACGAGCAGTACTTC. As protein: CAWSSGRPYEQYF.

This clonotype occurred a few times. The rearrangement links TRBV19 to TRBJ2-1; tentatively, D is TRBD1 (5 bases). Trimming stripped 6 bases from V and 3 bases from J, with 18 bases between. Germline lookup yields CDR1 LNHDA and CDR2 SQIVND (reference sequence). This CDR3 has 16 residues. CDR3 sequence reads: CASSPSPDRLYNEQFF. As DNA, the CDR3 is TGTGCCAGTAGCCCTTCCCCCGACAGACTCTACAATGAGCAGTTCTTC.

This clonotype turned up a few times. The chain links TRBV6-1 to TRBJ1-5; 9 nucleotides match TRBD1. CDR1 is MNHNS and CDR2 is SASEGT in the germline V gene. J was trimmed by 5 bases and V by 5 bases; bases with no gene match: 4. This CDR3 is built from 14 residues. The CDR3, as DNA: TGTGCCAGCAGTCAGGACAGGGGTTATCAGCCCCAGCATTTT. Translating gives CASSQDRGYQPQHF.

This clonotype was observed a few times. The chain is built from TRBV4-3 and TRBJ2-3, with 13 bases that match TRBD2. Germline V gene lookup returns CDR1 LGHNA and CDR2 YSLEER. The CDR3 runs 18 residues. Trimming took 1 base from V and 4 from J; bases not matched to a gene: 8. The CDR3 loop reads CASSQVPLLAGGSDTQYF. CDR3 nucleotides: TGCGCCAGCAGCCAAGTCCCCTTACTAGCGGGAGGGTCAGATACGCAGTATTTT.